These 10 T cell receptor beta chains share one sample of origin, sequenced in a study of neoadjuvant anti-PD-1 for oral cavity cancer. Some clones are missing from TCRdb's copy, which holds only in-frame ones; the method was immunoSEQ multiplex PCR. The sample lists 75,000 or so clones, about four fifths occurring once. This specimen was PBMCs, taken before nivolumab (anti-PD-1) treatment. These receptors came from a person between 40 and 85 years old with oral cavity squamous cell carcinoma.

The V and J genes are TRBV19 and TRBJ1-5, with D uncertain. The germline V gene has CDR1 LNHDA and CDR2 SQIVND (reference sequence). Trimming removed 7 bases from V and 1 base from J, with 8 bases in between. The CDR3 is 13 residues long. This CDR3 is CASKQGSNQPQHF. CDR3 coding DNA: TGTGCCAGTAAGCAAGGGAGCAATCAGCCCCAGCATTTT.

The chain employs TRBV6-5 and TRBJ1-5; 12 bases are a match to TRBD1. This CDR3 contains 15 residues. The J segment lost 6 bases and the V segment lost 6 bases, leaving 6 bases of the junction unmatched. CDR1 and CDR2 (germline): MNHEY, SVGAGI. The CDR3 DNA is TGTGCCAGCAGACCCGGGACAGGGGGCCGTCAGCCCCAGCATTTT. This translates into CASRPGTGGRQPQHF.

This chain uses TRBV5-6 with TRBJ2-7; 11 bases are shared with TRBD1. Germline V CDR1 and CDR2: SGHDT, YYEEEE. J gave up 0 bases and V 4 bases, and 3 bases lay outside the gene matches. CDR3 size: 15 residues. CDR3 nucleotide sequence: TGTGCCAGCAGCCCTGGGACAGGGGGCTCCTACGAGCAGTACTTC. Protein: CASSPGTGGSYEQYF.

J is TRBJ1-5 and V is TRBV2; D might be TRBD1 (5 bases). The CDR3 spans 15 residues. Germline CDR1 SNHLY, CDR2 FYNNEI. Between the trimmed V and J ends, which lost 3 bases and 1 base, there was a span of 10 bases. Here the CDR3 reads CASSEGLWSNQPQHF. CDR3 DNA: TGTGCCAGCAGTGAGGGACTTTGGAGCAATCAGCCCCAGCATTTT.

The CDR3 region is CASSDRGFAEAFF. CDR3 nucleotides: TGTGCCAGCAGTGATCGAGGTTTCGCTGAAGCTTTCTTT. The chain carries TRBV2 and TRBJ1-1, with D unclear. The V gene lost 3 bases and the J gene lost 6 bases, with 11 bases spanning the gap. Germline assignment: CDR1 SNHLY and CDR2 FYNNEI. This CDR3 is 13 amino acids long. Complete variable domain (other parts from reference TRBV2 and TRBJ1-1): EPEVTQTPSHQVTQMGQEVILRCVPISNHLYFYWYRQILGQKVEFLVSFYNNEISEKSEIFDDQFSVERPDGSNFTLKIRSTKLEDSAMYFCASSDRGFAEAFFGQGTRLTVV.

A single count supports this clone. The chain uses TRBV7-3 and TRBJ2-1, with a tentative D call TRBD2 (5 bases). The CDR3 extends over 14 amino acids. V shed 2 bases and J shed 2 bases, with 7 bases lying between them. The germline gives CDR1 SGHTA, CDR2 FQGTGA. The CDR3 here is CASSLSGTYNEQFF. The DNA of the CDR3 is TGTGCCAGCAGCTTATCCGGGACCTACAATGAGCAGTTCTTC.

The gene calls are TRBV4-2 and TRBJ1-1; D remains unclear. The germline CDR1 and CDR2 sequences are LGHNA and YNFKEQ. V dropped 0 bases and J dropped 7 bases, with 9 bases sitting between them. The CDR3 sequence is 13 residues long. The CDR3 protein is CASSQDVYGEAFF. Written as DNA, the CDR3 is TGTGCCAGCAGCCAAGACGTTTACGGTGAAGCTTTCTTT.

A few counts support this clone. The chain uses TRBV25-1 and TRBJ2-4, with 9 bases fitting TRBD2. The junction had 13 bases not matched to a gene; V was cut back by 4 bases and J by 9 bases. The CDR3 has 16 residues. The V gene's germline CDR1 is MGHDK and CDR2 SYGVNS. The CDR3 bases are TGTGCCAGCAGTGTAAACCCTAGCGGGGAGGTGGTCATTCAGTACTTC. This translates into CASSVNPSGEVVIQYF.

J is TRBJ2-1 and V is TRBV2, with 8 nucleotides matching TRBD2. The V segment lost 6 bases and the J segment 3 bases; nucleotides outside the gene matches: 4. Germline V lookup: CDR1 SNHLY, CDR2 FYNNEI. The CDR3 length is 14 residues. The CDR3 here is CASSDTSGYNEQFF. The CDR3 bases are TGTGCCAGCAGCGACACTAGCGGCTACAATGAGCAGTTCTTC.

The chain employs TRBV2 and TRBJ1-4; no clear D. Germline values: CDR1 SNHLY, CDR2 FYNNEI. The ends were cut back, 3 bases at V and 8 bases at J, with 10 bases in the middle. CDR3 length: 13 residues. The CDR3 here is CASSENMPEKLFF. The CDR3, as DNA: TGTGCCAGCAGTGAGAACATGCCAGAAAAACTGTTTTTT.